Shown below are 25 T cell receptor beta chains from a single sample sequenced in a study of regulatory T cells in long-lasting Graves disease. Arm-PCR of CDR3 regions and iRepertoire HTBI primers were used to build TCR beta libraries. TCRdb passed the multiplex PCR reads through MiXCR, listing each CDR3 protein once. The sample lists around 460,000 distinct CDR3 sequences; 14% were seen once. The time point is: newly diagnosed GD, antithyroid drugs for less than 3 months. PBMC RNA served as the TCR library source. Separately, the same data were catalogued under a study of T cells in Graves' hyperthyroidism and ophthalmopathy.

Material: peripheral blood mononuclear cells (PBMCs), obtained at new diagnosis, from a patient treated with antithyroid drugs. These receptors were taken from a woman between 45 and 65 years old with Graves disease.

This clonotype was recorded at least ten times. The chain carries TRBV14 and TRBJ2-3; TRBD2 agrees at 8 bases. The CDR3 has 15 amino acids. V shed 2 bases, J shed 4 bases, and the junction held 5 bases outside the gene matches. The germline V gene encodes CDR1 SGHDN and CDR2 FVKESK. In DNA, the CDR3 is TGTGCCAGCAGCCAAATCCAGACTAGCGCAGATACGCAGTATTTT. Protein product: CASSQIQTSADTQYF.

This clonotype has at least ten counts. The J gene is TRBJ1-6, the V gene TRBV2, with D possibly matching TRBD1 (5 bases). CDR1 SNHLY and CDR2 FYNNEI come from the germline V gene. The CDR3 has 15 residues. V was clipped by 5 bases and J by 5 bases, with 13 bases between them. This chain's CDR3 is CASSRSGRDNSPLHF. The CDR3 DNA reads TGTGCCAGCAGTAGATCGGGACGTGATAATTCACCCCTCCACTTT.

Ten or more counts support this clonotype. This rearrangement joins TRBV7-8 to TRBJ2-1, with 8 positions matching TRBD2. This CDR3 is built from 15 residues. The V segment lost 6 bases and the J segment 1 base; nucleotides outside the gene matches: 5. Germline CDR1 SGHVS, CDR2 FQNEAQ. The CDR3 reads CASRKAGASYNEQFF. The CDR3 DNA follows: TGTGCCAGCAGAAAAGCGGGAGCATCCTACAATGAGCAGTTCTTC.

The V and J genes are TRBV6-2 or TRBV6-3 and TRBJ2-7, with D possibly being TRBD1 (6 bases). Trimming cost V 8 bases and J 2 bases, with 25 bases left between them. Germline lookup yields CDR1 MNHEY and CDR2 SVGEGT. The CDR3 length is 17 residues. The CDR3: CASHKNRDTILTYEQYF. The CDR3 DNA is TGTGCCAGCCATAAAAACCGGGACACCATTCTTACCTACGAGCAGTACTTC.

The rearrangement links TRBV5-1 to TRBJ2-2, with D unclear. The V gene lost 4 bases and the J gene lost 0 bases, with 10 bases spanning the gap. This CDR3 comprises 15 residues. Germline V lookup: CDR1 SGHRS, CDR2 YFSETQ. The CDR3 sequence: CASSAPRSNTGELFF. The DNA of the CDR3 is TGCGCCAGCAGCGCCCCTAGATCGAACACCGGGGAGCTGTTTTTT.

This clonotype was seen many times. The chain joins TRBV5-1 to TRBJ1-1; weak D call: TRBD1 (6 bases). CDR3 length: 16 residues. The germline V and J ends were trimmed by 4 bases and 1 base, with 17 bases remaining between them. The germline V gene has CDR1 SGHRS and CDR2 YFSETQ. The CDR3 is CASSRDTGGSNTEAFF. DNA for the CDR3: TGCGCCAGCAGCAGGGACACCGGCGGGTCGAACACTGAAGCTTTCTTT.

The chain employs TRBV29-1 and TRBJ2-5, with 9 bases that match TRBD2. This CDR3 is built from 14 residues. Trimming at V came to 7 bases and at J to 2 bases, leaving 8 bases not matched to a gene. The germline V gene has CDR1 SQVTM and CDR2 ANQGSEA. CDR3 sequence: CSGLAEGDQETQYF. The CDR3 bases are TGCAGCGGACTAGCGGAAGGGGATCAAGAGACCCAGTACTTC.

Ten or more counts support this clonotype. The chain combines TRBV27 with TRBJ2-1; 9 positions match TRBD2. Trimming cost V 8 bases and J 6 bases; bases outside gene matches: 5. Germline CDR1 is MNHEY and CDR2 is SMNVEV (reference sequence). The length of the CDR3 is 13 residues. The CDR3 loop reads CASVAGEGNEQFF. The CDR3 bases are TGTGCCAGCGTAGCGGGAGAAGGCAATGAGCAGTTCTTC.

On this clonotype itself: It may be a read error: a sequence one base away is much more abundant. This CDR3 reads CAWRRDIFRANYGYTF. CDR3 nucleotide sequence: TGTGCCTGGAGGCGGGACATTTTTCGGGCTAACTATGGCTACACCTTC. This chain links TRBV30 with TRBJ1-2; possible D gene TRBD1, 6 bases. The V and J ends lost 3 bases and 0 bases respectively, with 17 bases between them. In germline, CDR1 is GTSNPN, CDR2 SVGIG (reference sequence). There are 16 residues in the CDR3.

This clonotype was counted many times. J is TRBJ2-7 and V is TRBV5-1, with D tentatively TRBD1 (6 bases). This CDR3 is built from 13 residues. The germline CDR1 and CDR2 sequences are SGHRS and YFSETQ. V lost 2 bases and J 7 bases, leaving 13 bases between the germline ends. CDR3 in DNA: TGCGCCAGCAGCTTACAGGGAGAGTCGGAGCAGTACTTC. Translated, it gives CASSLQGESEQYF.

This clonotype was detected many times. This sequence joins TRBV7-2 and TRBJ1-2; D is unclear. There are 14 residues in the CDR3. Germline values: CDR1 SGHTA, CDR2 FQGNSA. V lost 1 base and J 0 bases, leaving 6 bases between the germline ends. The CDR3 region is CASSLDAANYGYTF. In DNA form, the CDR3 reads TGTGCCAGCAGCTTAGATGCAGCTAACTATGGCTACACCTTC.

The chain has TRBV25-1 and TRBJ2-3; D possibly corresponds to TRBD2 (5 bases). Germline V gene sequence: CDR1 MGHDK, CDR2 SYGVNS. V was clipped by 4 bases and J by 4 bases, with 12 bases between them. This CDR3 has 14 amino acids. This CDR3 is CASSGWTDSDTQYF. The DNA for the CDR3 is TGTGCCAGCAGTGGATGGACGGACTCAGATACGCAGTATTTT.

This clonotype was observed many times. This chain joins TRBV12-3 or TRBV12-4 and TRBJ2-1; 12 bases are shared with TRBD2. V lost 7 bases and J lost 9; bases outside the gene matches: 22. The CDR3 is 19 amino acids. CDR3: CASISGPRLAGVLSGEQFF. The CDR3 DNA reads TGTGCCAGCATCTCCGGACCAAGACTAGCGGGAGTTCTTTCCGGTGAGCAGTTCTTC.

The genes are TRBV7-2 and TRBJ2-3; 10 bases fit TRBD1. The J segment lost 4 bases and the V segment lost 2 bases, leaving 9 bases of the junction unmatched. Germline CDR1 reads SGHTA; CDR2 reads FQGNSA. The CDR3 has 17 residues. Here the CDR3 DNA reads TGTGCCAGCAGCTTACCCCTCGACAGGGGGCAGCCAGATACGCAGTATTTT. It encodes CASSLPLDRGQPDTQYF.

In this sample, this clonotype turned up many times. The chain links TRBV4-1 to TRBJ2-7; D gene ambiguous. In germline, CDR1 is MGHRA, CDR2 YSYEKL. This CDR3 is 17 amino acids long. With 0 bases removed from V and 2 bases from J, the gap between germline ends came to 17 bases. The DNA of the CDR3 is TGCGCCAGCAGCCAAGATGGGCCAGCGCTCGTCCCCTACGAGCAGTACTTC. Translating it yields CASSQDGPALVPYEQYF.

This clonotype was counted at least ten times. The chain recombines TRBV12-3 or TRBV12-4 with TRBJ2-1; 7 bases align to TRBD2. The CDR3 consists of 14 residues. The ends lost 2 bases at V and 6 bases at J; junction bases unmatched: 4. This CDR3 is CASSLWASGNEQFF. The CDR3, as DNA: TGTGCCAGCAGTTTATGGGCTAGCGGCAATGAGCAGTTCTTC.

This clonotype came up many times. The chain combines TRBV28 with TRBJ2-3; TRBD2 matches at 8 bases. With 6 bases clipped from V and 0 bases from J, the junction kept 8 bases outside the gene matches. Germline CDR1 is MDHEN and CDR2 is SYDVKM. The CDR3 covers 16 residues. The CDR3 DNA sequence: TGTGCCAGCAGCCCCACTAGCGGTGCTAGCACAGATACGCAGTATTTT. This sequence encodes CASSPTSGASTDTQYF.

V usage is TRBV2 and J usage is TRBJ2-1; TRBD2 agrees at 11 bases. The germline CDR1 and CDR2 sequences are SNHLY and FYNNEI. This CDR3 has 16 amino acids. Trimming removed 7 bases from V and 4 bases from J; junction bases left unmatched: 9. Here the CDR3 DNA reads TGTGCCAGCAATCCGACTAGCGGGAAGAGATACAATGAGCAGTTCTTC. It encodes CASNPTSGKRYNEQFF.

This clonotype was found a few times. V and J are TRBV7-9 and TRBJ2-5, with D uncertain. In germline, CDR1 is SEHNR, CDR2 FQNEAQ (reference sequence). This CDR3 is built from 13 residues. Trimming took off 3 bases at V and 5 bases at J, with 10 bases between the two ends. The CDR3 sequence is CASSFPGRETQYF. CDR3 bases: TGTGCCAGCAGCTTTCCAGGACGGGAGACCCAGTACTTC.

This clonotype was counted many times. The J gene is TRBJ2-2, the V gene TRBV12-3 or TRBV12-4; possibly TRBD2 for D (6 bases). The CDR3 runs to 16 residues. Trimming shortened V by 5 bases and J by 0 bases, and 13 bases separated the two germline ends. The CDR3 DNA is TGTGCCAGCAGTCTCCGGCTAGCGACGAACACCGGGGAGCTGTTTTTT. Its protein product is CASSLRLATNTGELFF.

J is TRBJ2-1 and V is TRBV27, with D perhaps matching TRBD1 (6 bases). Trimming took 5 bases from V and 6 from J, leaving 14 bases between them. The CDR3 has 14 amino acids. CDR1 is MNHEY and CDR2 is SMNVEV in the germline V gene (reference sequence). The CDR3 DNA reads TGTGCCAGCAGTCGAACGACAGGCATCAATGAGCAGTTCTTC. This encodes CASSRTTGINEQFF.

In its sample, this clonotype was seen many times. The gene calls are TRBV6-2 or TRBV6-3 and TRBJ1-5; 7 bases align to TRBD1. CDR3 length: 12 amino acids. Per the germline V gene, CDR1 is MNHEY and CDR2 is SVGEGT. Trimming cost V 5 bases and J 7 bases; bases outside gene matches: 2. The CDR3 region has the DNA TGTGCCAGCAGTAGACAGGGACAGCCCCAGCATTTT. Its protein is CASSRQGQPQHF.

This clonotype was recorded at least ten times. This chain links TRBV6-2 or TRBV6-3 with TRBJ2-7, with 11 bases identical to TRBD2. Looked up from germline, CDR1 is MNHEY and CDR2 is SVGEGT. CDR3 length: 16 amino acids. Losses at the gene ends were 5 bases for V and 0 bases for J; bases not matched to a gene: 6. The CDR3 DNA sequence: TGTGCCAGCAGTCCGAGACTAGCGGGATACTCCTACGAGCAGTACTTC. Translated: CASSPRLAGYSYEQYF.

This clonotype was detected only a few times. The chain combines TRBV2 with TRBJ1-6; D gene unclear. The length of the CDR3 is 15 residues. Trimming left V 0 bases short and J 7 bases short, with 10 bases between. From germline, CDR1 is SNHLY and CDR2 FYNNEI. In DNA, the CDR3 is TGTGCCAGCAGTGAAGCGGGAGGAGAAAATTCACCCCTCCACTTT. As protein: CASSEAGGENSPLHF.

This clonotype was seen repeatedly, ten times or more. This chain uses TRBV2 with TRBJ2-7; maybe TRBD2 (6 bases). Per the germline V gene, CDR1 is SNHLY and CDR2 is FYNNEI. CDR3 length: 15 amino acids. Trimming removed 4 bases from V and 3 bases from J, with 16 bases in between. The DNA for the CDR3 is TGTGCCAGCAGTGTACTAGGGGAGGTTCTCTACGAGCAGTACTTC. Protein: CASSVLGEVLYEQYF. Based on the CDR3 plus reference TRBV2 and TRBJ2-7, the full variable domain is EPEVTQTPSHQVTQMGQEVILRCVPISNHLYFYWYRQILGQKVEFLVSFYNNEISEKSEIFDDQFSVERPDGSNFTLKIRSTKLEDSAMYFCASSVLGEVLYEQYFGPGTRLTVT.